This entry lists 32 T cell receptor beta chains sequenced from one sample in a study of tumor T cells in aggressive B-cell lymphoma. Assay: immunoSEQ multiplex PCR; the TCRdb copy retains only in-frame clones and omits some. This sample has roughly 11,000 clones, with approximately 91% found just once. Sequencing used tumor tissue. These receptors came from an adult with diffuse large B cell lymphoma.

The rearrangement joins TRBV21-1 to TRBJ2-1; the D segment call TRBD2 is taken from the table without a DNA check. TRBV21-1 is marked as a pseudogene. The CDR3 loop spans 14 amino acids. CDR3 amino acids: CASRRREGQYEQFF. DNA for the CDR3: TGTGCCAGCAGGAGGCGGGAGGGCCAATATGAGCAGTTCTTC.

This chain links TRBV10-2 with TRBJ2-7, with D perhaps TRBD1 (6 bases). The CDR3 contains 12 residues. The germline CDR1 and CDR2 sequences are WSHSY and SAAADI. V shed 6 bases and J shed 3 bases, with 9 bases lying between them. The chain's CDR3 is CASSPDSYEQYF. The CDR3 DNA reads TGCGCCAGCAGCCCGGACAGCTACGAGCAGTACTTC.

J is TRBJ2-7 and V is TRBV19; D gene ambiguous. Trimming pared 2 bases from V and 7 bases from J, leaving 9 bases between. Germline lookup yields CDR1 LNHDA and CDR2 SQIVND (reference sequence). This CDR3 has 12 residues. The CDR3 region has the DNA TGTGCCAGTAGTATACCCCTAGGTGAGCAGTACTTC. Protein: CASSIPLGEQYF. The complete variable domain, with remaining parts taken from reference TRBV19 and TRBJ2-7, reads DGGITQSPKYLFRKEGQNVTLSCEQNLNHDAMYWYRQDPGQGLRLIYYSQIVNDFQKGDIAEGYSVSREKKESFPLTVTSAQKNPTAFYLCASSIPLGEQYFGPGTRLTVT.

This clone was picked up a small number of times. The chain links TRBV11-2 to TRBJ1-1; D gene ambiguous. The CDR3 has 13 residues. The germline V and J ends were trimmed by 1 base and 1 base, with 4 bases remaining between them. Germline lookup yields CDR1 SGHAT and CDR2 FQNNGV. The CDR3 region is CASSLVRNTEAFF. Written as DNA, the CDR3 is TGTGCCAGCAGCTTAGTGAGGAACACTGAAGCTTTCTTT.

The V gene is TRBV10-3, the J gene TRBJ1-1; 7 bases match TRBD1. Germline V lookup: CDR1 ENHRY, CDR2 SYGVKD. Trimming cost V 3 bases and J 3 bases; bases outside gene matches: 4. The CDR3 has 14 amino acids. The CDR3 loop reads CAISERQGDTEAFF. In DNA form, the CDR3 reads TGTGCCATCAGTGAAAGACAGGGTGACACTGAAGCTTTCTTT.

In DNA, the CDR3 is TGTGCCAGCAGCCGCCGACAGGGGGCGGCCTACGAGCAGTACTTC. It yields the protein CASSRRQGAAYEQYF. This chain uses TRBV6-5 with TRBJ2-7; TRBD1 matches 10 bases. The CDR3 runs 15 residues. J lost 2 bases, V lost 6 bases, and 7 bases had no gene match. The germline CDR1 and CDR2 sequences are MNHEY and SVGAGI.

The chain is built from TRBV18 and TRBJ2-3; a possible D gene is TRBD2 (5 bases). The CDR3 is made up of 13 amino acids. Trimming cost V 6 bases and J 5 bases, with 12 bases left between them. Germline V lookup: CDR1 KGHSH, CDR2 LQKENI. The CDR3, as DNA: TGTGCCAGCTCGCGGGCTTCTGGAGATACGCAGTATTTT. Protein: CASSRASGDTQYF.

The CDR3 DNA reads TGTGCCAGTAGCGAGGGGGCGGGATACGAGCAGTACTTC. Residues: CASSEGAGYEQYF. The rearrangement uses TRBV19 and TRBJ2-7, with a weak D call TRBD1 (7 bases). Germline loops: CDR1 LNHDA, CDR2 SQIVND (reference sequence). The CDR3 loop spans 13 amino acids. The V end was cut by 6 bases, the J end by 4 bases, with 13 bases between.

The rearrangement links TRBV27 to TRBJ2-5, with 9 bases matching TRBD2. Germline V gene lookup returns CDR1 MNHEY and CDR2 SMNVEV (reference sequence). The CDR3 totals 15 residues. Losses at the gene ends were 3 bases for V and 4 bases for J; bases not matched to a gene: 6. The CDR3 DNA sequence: TGTGCCAGCAGTTTTAATAGCGGGAGCTTAGAGACCCAGTACTTC. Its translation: CASSFNSGSLETQYF.

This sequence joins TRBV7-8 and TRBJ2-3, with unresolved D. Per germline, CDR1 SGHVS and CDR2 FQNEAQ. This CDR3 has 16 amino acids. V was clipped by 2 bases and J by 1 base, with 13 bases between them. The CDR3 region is CASSLNSLLGTDTQYF. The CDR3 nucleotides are TGTGCCAGCAGCTTAAACTCCCTGCTTGGCACAGATACGCAGTATTTT. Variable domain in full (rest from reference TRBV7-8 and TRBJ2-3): GAGVSQSPRYKVAKRGQDVALRCDPISGHVSLFWYQQALGQGPEFLTYFQNEAQLDKSGLPSDRFFAERPEGSVSTLKIQRTQQEDSAVYLCASSLNSLLGTDTQYFGPGTRLTVL.

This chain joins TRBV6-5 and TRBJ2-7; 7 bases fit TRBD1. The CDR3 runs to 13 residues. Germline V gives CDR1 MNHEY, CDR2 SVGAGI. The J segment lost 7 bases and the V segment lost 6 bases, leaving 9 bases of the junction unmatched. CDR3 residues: CASSSQGLREQYF. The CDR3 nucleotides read TGTGCCAGCAGCTCACAGGGGCTCAGAGAGCAGTACTTC.

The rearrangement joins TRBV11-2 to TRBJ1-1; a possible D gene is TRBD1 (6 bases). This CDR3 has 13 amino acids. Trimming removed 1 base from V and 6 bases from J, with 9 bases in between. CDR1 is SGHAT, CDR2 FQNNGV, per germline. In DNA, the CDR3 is TGTGCCAGCAGCTTAGCGAAGGGGGCTGAAGCTTTCTTT. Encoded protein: CASSLAKGAEAFF.

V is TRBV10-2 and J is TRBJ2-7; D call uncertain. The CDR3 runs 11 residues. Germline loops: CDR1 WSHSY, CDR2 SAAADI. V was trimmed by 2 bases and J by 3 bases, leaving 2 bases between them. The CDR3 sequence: CASSELYEQYF. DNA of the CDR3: TGCGCCAGCAGTGAGCTCTACGAGCAGTACTTC.

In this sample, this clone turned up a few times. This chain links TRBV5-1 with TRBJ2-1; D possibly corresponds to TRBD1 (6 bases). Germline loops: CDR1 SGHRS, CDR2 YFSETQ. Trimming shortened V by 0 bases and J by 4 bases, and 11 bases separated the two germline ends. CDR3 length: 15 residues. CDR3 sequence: CASSLATGQYNEQFF. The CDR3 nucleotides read TGCGCCAGCAGCTTGGCCACAGGACAGTACAATGAGCAGTTCTTC.

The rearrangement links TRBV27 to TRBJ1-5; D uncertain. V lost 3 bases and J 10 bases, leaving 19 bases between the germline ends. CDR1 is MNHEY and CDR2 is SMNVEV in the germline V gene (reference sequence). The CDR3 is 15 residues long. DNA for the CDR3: TGTGCCAGCAGTTTTTTCGCGGGTGGGAATGACCCCCAGCATTTT. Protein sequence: CASSFFAGGNDPQHF.

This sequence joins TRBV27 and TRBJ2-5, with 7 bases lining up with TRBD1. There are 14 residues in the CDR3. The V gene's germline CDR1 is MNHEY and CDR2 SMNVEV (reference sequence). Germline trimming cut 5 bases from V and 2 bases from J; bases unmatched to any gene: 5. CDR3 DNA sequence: TGTGCCAGCAGTCCGACAGGGCGGCAAGAGACCCAGTACTTC. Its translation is CASSPTGRQETQYF.

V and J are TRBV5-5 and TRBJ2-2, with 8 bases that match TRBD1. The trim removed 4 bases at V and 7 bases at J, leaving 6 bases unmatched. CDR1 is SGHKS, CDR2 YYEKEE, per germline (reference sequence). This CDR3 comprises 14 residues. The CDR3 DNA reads TGTGCCAGCAGCCCCGGACAGGGCAACGGGGAGCTGTTTTTT. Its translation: CASSPGQGNGELFF.

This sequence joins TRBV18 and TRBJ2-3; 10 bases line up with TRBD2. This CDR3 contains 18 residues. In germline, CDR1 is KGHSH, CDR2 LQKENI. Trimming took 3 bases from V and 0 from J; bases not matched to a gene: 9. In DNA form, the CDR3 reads TGTGCCAGCTCACCCGATAGCGGGAGGATAACTAGCACAGATACGCAGTATTTT. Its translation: CASSPDSGRITSTDTQYF. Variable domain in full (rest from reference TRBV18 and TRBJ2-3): NAGVMQNPRHLVRRRGQEARLRCSPMKGHSHVYWYRQLPEEGLKFMVYLQKENIIDESGMPKERFSAEFPKEGPSILRIQQVVRGDSAAYFCASSPDSGRITSTDTQYFGPGTRLTVL.

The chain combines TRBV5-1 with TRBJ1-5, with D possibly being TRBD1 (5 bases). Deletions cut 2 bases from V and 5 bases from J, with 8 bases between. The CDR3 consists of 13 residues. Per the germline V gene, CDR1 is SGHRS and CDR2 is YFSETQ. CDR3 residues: CASSFEGDQPQHF. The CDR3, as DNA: TGCGCCAGCAGCTTCGAAGGGGATCAGCCCCAGCATTTT. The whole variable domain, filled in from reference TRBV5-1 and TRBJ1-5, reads KAGVTQTPRYLIKTRGQQVTLSCSPISGHRSVSWYQQTPGQGLQFLFEYFSETQRNKGNFPGRFSGRQFSNSRSEMNVSTLELGDSALYLCASSFEGDQPQHFGDGTRLSIL.

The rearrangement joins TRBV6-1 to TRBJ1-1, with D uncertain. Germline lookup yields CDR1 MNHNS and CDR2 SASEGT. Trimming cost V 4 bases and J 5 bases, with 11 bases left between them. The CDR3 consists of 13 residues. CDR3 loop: CASSVDRGTEAFF. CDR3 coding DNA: TGTGCCAGCAGTGTCGACCGAGGAACTGAAGCTTTCTTT.

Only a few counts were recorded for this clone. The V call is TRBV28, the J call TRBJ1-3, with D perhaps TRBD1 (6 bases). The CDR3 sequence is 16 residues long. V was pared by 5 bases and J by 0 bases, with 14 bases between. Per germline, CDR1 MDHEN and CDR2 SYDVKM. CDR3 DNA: TGTGCCAGCAGTCCTGCGGACAGAGTCTCTGGAAACACCATATATTTT. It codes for CASSPADRVSGNTIYF.

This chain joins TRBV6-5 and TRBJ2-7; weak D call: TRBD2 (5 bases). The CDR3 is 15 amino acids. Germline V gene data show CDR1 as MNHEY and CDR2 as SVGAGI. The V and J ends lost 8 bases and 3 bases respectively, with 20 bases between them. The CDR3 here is CASAIDGLGHYEQYF. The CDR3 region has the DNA TGTGCCAGCGCCATAGACGGACTTGGGCACTACGAGCAGTACTTC.

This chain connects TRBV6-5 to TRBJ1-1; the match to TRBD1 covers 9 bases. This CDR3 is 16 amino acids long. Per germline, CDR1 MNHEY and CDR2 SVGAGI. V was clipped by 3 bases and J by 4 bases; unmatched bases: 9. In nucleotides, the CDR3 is TGTGCCAGCAGTTATAGGGACAGGGCGTTTAGCACTGAAGCTTTCTTT. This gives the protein CASSYRDRAFSTEAFF.

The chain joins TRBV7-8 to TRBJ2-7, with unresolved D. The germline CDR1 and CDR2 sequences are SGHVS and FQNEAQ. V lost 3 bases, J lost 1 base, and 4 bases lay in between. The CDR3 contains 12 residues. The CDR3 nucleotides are TGTGCCAGCAGCTTCACTTCCTACGAGCAGTACTTC. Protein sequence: CASSFTSYEQYF. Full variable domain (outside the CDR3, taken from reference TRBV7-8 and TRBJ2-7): GAGVSQSPRYKVAKRGQDVALRCDPISGHVSLFWYQQALGQGPEFLTYFQNEAQLDKSGLPSDRFFAERPEGSVSTLKIQRTQQEDSAVYLCASSFTSYEQYFGPGTRLTVT.

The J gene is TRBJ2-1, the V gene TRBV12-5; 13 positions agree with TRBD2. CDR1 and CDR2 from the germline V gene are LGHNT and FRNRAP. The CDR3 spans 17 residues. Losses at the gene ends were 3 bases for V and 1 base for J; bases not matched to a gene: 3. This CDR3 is CASGFLTSGRSYNEQFF. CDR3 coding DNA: TGTGCTAGTGGTTTCCTGACTAGCGGGAGGTCCTACAATGAGCAGTTCTTC. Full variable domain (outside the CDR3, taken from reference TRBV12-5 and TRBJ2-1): DARVTQTPRHKVTEMGQEVTMRCQPILGHNTVFWYRQTMMQGLELLAYFRNRAPLDDSGMPKDRFSAEMPDATLATLKIQPSEPRDSAVYFCASGFLTSGRSYNEQFFGPGTRLTVL.

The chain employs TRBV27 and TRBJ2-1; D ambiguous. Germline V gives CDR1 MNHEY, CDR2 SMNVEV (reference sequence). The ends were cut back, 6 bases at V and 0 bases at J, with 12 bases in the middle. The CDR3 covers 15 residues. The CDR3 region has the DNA TGTGCCAGCAGGGGCCTTGGAAGCTCCTACAATGAGCAGTTCTTC. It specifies CASRGLGSSYNEQFF.

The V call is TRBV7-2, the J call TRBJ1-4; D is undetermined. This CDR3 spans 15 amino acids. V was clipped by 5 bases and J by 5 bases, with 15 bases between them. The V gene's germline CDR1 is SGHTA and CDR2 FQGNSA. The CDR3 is CASSRLRTVNEKLFF. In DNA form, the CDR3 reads TGTGCCAGCAGCCGCCTCCGAACGGTGAATGAAAAACTGTTTTTT.

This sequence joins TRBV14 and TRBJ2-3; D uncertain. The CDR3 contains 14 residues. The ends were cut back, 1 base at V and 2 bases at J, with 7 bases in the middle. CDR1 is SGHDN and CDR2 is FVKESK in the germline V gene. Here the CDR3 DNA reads TGTGCCAGCAGCCAAGGACTTTTCACAGATACGCAGTATTTT. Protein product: CASSQGLFTDTQYF. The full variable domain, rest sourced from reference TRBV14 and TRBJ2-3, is EAGVTQFPSHSVIEKGQTVTLRCDPISGHDNLYWYRRVMGKEIKFLLHFVKESKQDESGMPNNRFLAERTGGTYSTLKVQPAELEDSGVYFCASSQGLFTDTQYFGPGTRLTVL.

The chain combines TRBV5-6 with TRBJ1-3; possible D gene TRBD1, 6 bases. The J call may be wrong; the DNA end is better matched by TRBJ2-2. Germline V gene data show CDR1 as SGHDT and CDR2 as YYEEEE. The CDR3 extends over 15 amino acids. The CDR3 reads CASSSLTGNTGELFF. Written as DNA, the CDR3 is TGTGCCAGCAGCTCTTTGACAGGGAACACCGGGGAGCTGTTTTTT.

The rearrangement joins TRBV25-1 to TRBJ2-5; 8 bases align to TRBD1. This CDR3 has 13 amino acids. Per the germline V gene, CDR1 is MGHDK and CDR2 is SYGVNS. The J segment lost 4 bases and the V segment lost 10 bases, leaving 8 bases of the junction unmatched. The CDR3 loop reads CATSGQEGETQYF. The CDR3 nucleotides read TGTGCCACCTCGGGACAGGAGGGAGAGACCCAGTACTTC.

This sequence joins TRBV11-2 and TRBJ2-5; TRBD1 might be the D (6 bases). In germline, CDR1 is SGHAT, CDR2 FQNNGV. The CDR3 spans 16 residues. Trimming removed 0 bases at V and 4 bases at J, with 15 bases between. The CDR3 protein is CASSLDGPGALETQYF. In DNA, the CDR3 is TGTGCCAGCAGCTTAGATGGCCCAGGGGCCCTAGAGACCCAGTACTTC.

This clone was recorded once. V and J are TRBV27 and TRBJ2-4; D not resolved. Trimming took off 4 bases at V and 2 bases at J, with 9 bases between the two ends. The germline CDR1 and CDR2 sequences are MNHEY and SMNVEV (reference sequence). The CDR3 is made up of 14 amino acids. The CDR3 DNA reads TGTGCCAGCAGTTCCCGGTGGTCCAAAAACATTCAGTACTTC. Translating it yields CASSSRWSKNIQYF.